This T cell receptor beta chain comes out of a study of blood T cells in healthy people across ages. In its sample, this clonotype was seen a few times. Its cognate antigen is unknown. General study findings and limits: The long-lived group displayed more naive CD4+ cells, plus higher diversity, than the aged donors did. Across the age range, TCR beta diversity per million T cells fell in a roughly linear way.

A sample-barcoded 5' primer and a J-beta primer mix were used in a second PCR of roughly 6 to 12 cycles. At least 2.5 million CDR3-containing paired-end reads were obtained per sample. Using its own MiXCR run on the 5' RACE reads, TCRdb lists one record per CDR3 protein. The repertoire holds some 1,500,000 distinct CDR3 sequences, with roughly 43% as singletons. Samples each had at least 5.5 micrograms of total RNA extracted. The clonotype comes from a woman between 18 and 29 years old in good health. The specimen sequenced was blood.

CDR3 DNA: TGTGCCAGCAGTTTTACAGCGATGAACACTGAAGCTTTCTTT. Its protein product is CASSFTAMNTEAFF. V is TRBV12-3 or TRBV12-4 and J is TRBJ1-1; D gene unclear. The V gene lost 3 bases and the J gene lost 0 bases, with 8 bases spanning the gap. The CDR3 spans 14 residues.